This T cell receptor beta chain originates from a study of T cells in women clearing cervical HPV infection. Background on the study: Cases were women with histologically confirmed HPV16-related CIN3 or worse, including a couple of invasive cancers. Blood came at first lesion visit for cases, post-clearance for controls. Case blood was drawn a median approximately 150 days after lesion detection.

Trimming cost V 6 bases and J 8 bases; bases outside gene matches: 11. CDR3 size: 15 residues. As concerns this clone: Its specificity is not known. The read terminates 3 residues ahead of where the CDR3 ends, so the germline J gene completes it.

Study results and caveats: TRBV6-7 relative abundance averaged around 0.11% in cases and 0.15% to 0.2% in controls.

Sequenced by immunoSEQ multiplex PCR; TCRdb stores in-frame clones only, minus some. The clone table shows 25,000 to 30,000 clones, with the ten largest holding around a sixth. The receptor comes from a woman aged 18 to 69 with a cervical HPV16 infection that either progressed to CIN3+ or cleared (not recorded which). The sample was blood buffy coat. The chain employs TRBV6-7 and TRBJ2-1; 9 bases map to TRBD2. TRBV6-7 is an ORF for which the function is uncertain. This CDR3 reads CASRGSGGGADEQFF. CDR3 DNA, as far as it was read: TGTGCCAGCAGGGGGAGTGGCGGGGGGGCGGATGAG.